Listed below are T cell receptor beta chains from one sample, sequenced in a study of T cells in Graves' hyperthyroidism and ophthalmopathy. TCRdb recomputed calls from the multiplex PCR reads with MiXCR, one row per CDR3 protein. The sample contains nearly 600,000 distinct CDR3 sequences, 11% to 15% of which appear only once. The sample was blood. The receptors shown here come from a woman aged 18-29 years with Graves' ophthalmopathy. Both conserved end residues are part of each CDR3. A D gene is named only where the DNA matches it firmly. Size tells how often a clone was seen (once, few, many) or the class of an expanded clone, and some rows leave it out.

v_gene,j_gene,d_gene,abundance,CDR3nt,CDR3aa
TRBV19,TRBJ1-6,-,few,TGTGCCAGTAGTCCCCACGGGGGTCCCCTCCACTTT,CASSPHGGPLHF
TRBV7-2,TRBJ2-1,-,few,TGTGCCAGCAGCGGCAGACGGGGGTATGAGCAGTTCTTC,CASSGRRGYEQFF
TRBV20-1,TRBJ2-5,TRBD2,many,TGCAGTGCTAGAGACGGGACTAGCGTTCAAGAGACCCAGTACTTC,CSARDGTSVQETQYF
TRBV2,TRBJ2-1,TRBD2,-,TGTGCCAGCACCCGGACTAGCGGGAAACATGAACAGTTCTTC,CASTRTSGKHEQFF
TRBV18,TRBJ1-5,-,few,TGTGCCAGCTCACCCATGGAGAGGGGACGGCAGCCCCAGCATTTT,CASSPMERGRQPQHF
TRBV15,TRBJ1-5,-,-,TGTGCCACCAGCCGAGGGCGGGGGGAGGTTGGGCCCCAGCATTTT,CATSRGRGEVGPQHF
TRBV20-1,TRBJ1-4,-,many,TGCAGTGCTAGACCTCGCGAGGTCTGGGAAAAACTGTTTTTT,CSARPREVWEKLFF
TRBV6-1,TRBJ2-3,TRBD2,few,TGTGCCATCAGTGAGTCGAAGGCGCCTAGCGGGAGCACAGATACGCAGTATTTT,CAISESKAPSGSTDTQYF
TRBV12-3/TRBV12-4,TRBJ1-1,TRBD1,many,TGTGCCAGCAGCCAACAGGGGGCCACTGAAGCTTTCTTT,CASSQQGATEAFF
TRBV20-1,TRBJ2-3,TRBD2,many,TGCAGTGTTCCGTCTAGCGGGAGGGGGTTCACAGATACGCAGTATTTT,CSVPSSGRGFTDTQYF
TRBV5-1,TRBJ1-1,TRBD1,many,TGCGCCAGCAGCATCACAGGGGGGACTGACACTGAAGCTTTCTTT,CASSITGGTDTEAFF
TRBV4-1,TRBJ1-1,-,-,TGCGCCAGCACCCTAGGGGAGGACAGCACCAACACTGAAGCTTTCTTT,CASTLGEDSTNTEAFF
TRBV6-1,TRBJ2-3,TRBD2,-,TGTGCCAGCACCGAGACTAGCGGGGTCTCAGATACGCAGTATTTT,CASTETSGVSDTQYF
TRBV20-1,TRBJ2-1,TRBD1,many,TGCAGTGCTAGAGATTCCGGGACAGGGGAATACAATGAGCAGTTCTTC,CSARDSGTGEYNEQFF
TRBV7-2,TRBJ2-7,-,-,TGTGCCAGCAGCTTAGCAAGGGACGGATCCTACGAGCAGTACTTC,CASSLARDGSYEQYF
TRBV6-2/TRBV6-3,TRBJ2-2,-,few,TGTGCCAGCAGTTACGGGTTCACCGGGGAGCTGTTTTTT,CASSYGFTGELFF
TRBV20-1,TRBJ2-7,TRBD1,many,TGCAGTGCTAGGGACGTACAGGGGGCGCGGTACGAGCAGTACTTC,CSARDVQGARYEQYF
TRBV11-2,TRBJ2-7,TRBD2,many,TGTGCCAGCAGCCCGACTAGCGGCCTCTCCTACGAGCAGTACTTC,CASSPTSGLSYEQYF
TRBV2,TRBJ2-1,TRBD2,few,TGTGCCAGCAGAGGAGGACTAGCGGGAGGGCGGAATGAGCAGTTCTTC,CASRGGLAGGRNEQFF
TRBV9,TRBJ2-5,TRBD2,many,TGTGCCAGCAGCGCCCGACTAGCGGGAGGATTAAGGGAAGAGACCCAGTACTTC,CASSARLAGGLREETQYF
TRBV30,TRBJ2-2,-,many,TGTGCCTGGAAGCGAGGCACCGGGGAGCTGTTTTTT,CAWKRGTGELFF
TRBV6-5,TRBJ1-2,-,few,TGTGCCAGCAGTTACGAGCTGCTTGAGGGCTACACCTTC,CASSYELLEGYTF
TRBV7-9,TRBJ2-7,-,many,TGTGCCAGCAGCTCCTCCTCGGGCGAGCAGTACTTC,CASSSSSGEQYF
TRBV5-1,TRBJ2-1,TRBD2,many,TGCGCCAGCAGCTTGGAGGGTAGCGGGAGACCCTACAATGAGCAGTTCTTC,CASSLEGSGRPYNEQFF
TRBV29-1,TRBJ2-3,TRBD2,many,TGCAGCGTTGCGGGGATTAGCGGGAGCCCCACAGATACGCAGTATTTT,CSVAGISGSPTDTQYF
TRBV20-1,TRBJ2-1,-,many,TGCAGTGCTAGAGATCAGGTCAATGAGCAGTTCTTC,CSARDQVNEQFF
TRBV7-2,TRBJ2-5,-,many,TGTGCCAGCAGGGGGCGCTTAGAAGAGACCCAGTACTTC,CASRGRLEETQYF
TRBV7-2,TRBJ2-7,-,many,TGTGCCAGCAGCTTTAAGGGACACATCTACGAGCAGTACTTC,CASSFKGHIYEQYF
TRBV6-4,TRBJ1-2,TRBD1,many,TGTGCCAGCAGTGAAAGGTGGGACAGGGCTTTACAGGGCTACACCTTC,CASSERWDRALQGYTF
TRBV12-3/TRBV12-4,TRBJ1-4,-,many,TGTGCCAGCAGTCCCGTGATCGGGACCAATAGTTGGAAACTGTTTTTT,CASSPVIGTNSWKLFF
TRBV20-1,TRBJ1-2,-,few,TGCAGTGCTCCCCAATCTTCGGGGAGAGATGGCTACACCTTC,CSAPQSSGRDGYTF
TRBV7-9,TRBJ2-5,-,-,TGTGCCAGCAGCTCAACCTTCCAGGGGAGAATCCAAGAGACCCAGTACTTC,CASSSTFQGRIQETQYF
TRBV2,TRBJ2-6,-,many,TGTGCCAGCAGTCCCTCTGGGGCCAACGTCCTGACTTTC,CASSPSGANVLTF